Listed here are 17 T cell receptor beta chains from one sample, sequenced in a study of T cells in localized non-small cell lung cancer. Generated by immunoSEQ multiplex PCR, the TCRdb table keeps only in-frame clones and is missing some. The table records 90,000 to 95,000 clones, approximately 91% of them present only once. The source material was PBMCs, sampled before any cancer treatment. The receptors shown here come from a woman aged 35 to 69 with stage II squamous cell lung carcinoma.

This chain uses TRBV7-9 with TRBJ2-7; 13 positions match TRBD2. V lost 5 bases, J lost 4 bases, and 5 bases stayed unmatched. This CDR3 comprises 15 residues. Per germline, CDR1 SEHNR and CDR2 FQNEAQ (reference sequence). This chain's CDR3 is CASSPRTSGSYEQYF. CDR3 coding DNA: TGTGCCAGCAGCCCGAGGACTAGCGGGAGTTACGAGCAGTACTTC.

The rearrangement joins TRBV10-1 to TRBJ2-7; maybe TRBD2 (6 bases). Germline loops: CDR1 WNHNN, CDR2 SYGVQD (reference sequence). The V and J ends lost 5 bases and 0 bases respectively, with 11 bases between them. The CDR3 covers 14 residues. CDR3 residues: CASSRDSSSYEQYF. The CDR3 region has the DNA TGCGCCAGCAGTAGGGACTCCAGCTCCTACGAGCAGTACTTC.

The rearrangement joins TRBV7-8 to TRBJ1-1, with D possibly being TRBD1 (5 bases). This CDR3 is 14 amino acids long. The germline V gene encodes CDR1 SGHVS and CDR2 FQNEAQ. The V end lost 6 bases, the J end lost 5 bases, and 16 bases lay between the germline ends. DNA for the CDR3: TGTGCCAGCAGTACCTGGGGGGAAGGGACTGAAGCTTTCTTT. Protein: CASSTWGEGTEAFF. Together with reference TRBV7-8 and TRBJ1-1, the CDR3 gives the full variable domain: GAGVSQSPRYKVAKRGQDVALRCDPISGHVSLFWYQQALGQGPEFLTYFQNEAQLDKSGLPSDRFFAERPEGSVSTLKIQRTQQEDSAVYLCASSTWGEGTEAFFGQGTRLTVV.

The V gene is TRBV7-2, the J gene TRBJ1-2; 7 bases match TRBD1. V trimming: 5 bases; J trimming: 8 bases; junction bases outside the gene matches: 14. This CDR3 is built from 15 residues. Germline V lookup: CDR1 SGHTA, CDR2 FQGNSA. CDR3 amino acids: CASSISSQRGHGYTF. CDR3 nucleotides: TGTGCCAGCAGCATTAGTTCGCAGAGGGGGCACGGCTACACCTTC.

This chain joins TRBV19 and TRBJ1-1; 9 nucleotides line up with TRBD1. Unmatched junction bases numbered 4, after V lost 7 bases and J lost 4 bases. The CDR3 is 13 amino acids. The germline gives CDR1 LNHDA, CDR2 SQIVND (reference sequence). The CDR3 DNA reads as TGTGCCAGTAACCCGGACAGGGGCACTGAAGCTTTCTTT. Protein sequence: CASNPDRGTEAFF.

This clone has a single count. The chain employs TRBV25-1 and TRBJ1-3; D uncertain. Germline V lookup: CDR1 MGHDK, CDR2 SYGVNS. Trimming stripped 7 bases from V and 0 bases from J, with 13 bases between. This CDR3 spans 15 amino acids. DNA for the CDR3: TGTGCCAGCAAAGGCTGGAGCCACTCTGGAAACACCATATATTTT. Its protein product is CASKGWSHSGNTIYF.

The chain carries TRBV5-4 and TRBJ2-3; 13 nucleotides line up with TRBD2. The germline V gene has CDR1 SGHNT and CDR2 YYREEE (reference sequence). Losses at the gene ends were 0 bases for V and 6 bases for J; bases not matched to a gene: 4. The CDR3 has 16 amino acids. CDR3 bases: TGTGCCAGCAGCTTGGAGACTAGCGGGGGGTGGGATACGCAGTATTTT. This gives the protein CASSLETSGGWDTQYF.

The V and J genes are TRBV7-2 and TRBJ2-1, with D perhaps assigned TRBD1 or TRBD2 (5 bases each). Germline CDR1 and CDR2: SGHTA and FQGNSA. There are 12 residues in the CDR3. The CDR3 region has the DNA TGTGGCACGAGTCTAGCAGGGAATGAGCAGTTCTTC. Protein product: CGTSLAGNEQFF.

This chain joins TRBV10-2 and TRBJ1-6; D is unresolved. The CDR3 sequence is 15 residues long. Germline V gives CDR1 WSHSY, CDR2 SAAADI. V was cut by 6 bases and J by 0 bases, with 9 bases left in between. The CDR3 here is CASRARSSYNSPLHF. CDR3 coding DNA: TGCGCCAGCAGAGCCCGGAGCTCCTATAATTCACCCCTCCACTTT.

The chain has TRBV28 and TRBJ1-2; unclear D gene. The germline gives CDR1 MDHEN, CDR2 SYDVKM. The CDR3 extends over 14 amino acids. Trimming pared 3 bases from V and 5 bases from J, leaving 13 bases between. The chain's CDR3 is CASSLRAMQYGYTF. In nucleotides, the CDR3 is TGTGCCAGCAGTTTGAGGGCGATGCAGTATGGCTACACCTTC.

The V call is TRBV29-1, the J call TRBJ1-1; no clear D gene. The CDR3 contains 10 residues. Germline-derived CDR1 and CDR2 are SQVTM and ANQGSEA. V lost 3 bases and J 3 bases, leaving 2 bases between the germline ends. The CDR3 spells CSVEDTEAFF. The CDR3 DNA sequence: TGCAGCGTTGAGGACACTGAAGCTTTCTTT.

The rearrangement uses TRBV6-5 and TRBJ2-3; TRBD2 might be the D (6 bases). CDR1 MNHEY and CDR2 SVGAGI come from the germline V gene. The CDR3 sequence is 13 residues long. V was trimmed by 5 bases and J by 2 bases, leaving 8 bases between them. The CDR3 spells CASSRDSTDTQYF. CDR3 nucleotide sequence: TGTGCCAGCAGTAGGGACTCCACAGATACGCAGTATTTT.

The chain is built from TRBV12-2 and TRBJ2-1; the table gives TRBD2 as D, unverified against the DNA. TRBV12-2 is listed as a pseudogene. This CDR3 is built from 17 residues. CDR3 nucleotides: TGTGCAAGTCGCTTAGCGTACGCGATCGGGGGGGCCAATGAGCAGTTCTTC. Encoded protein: CASRLAYAIGGANEQFF.

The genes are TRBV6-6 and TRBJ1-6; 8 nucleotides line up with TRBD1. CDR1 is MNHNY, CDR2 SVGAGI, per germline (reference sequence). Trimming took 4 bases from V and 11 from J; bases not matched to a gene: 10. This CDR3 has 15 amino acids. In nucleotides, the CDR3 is TGTGCCAGCAGTTTAGGACAGGGATATCGCGCACCCCTCCACTTT. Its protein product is CASSLGQGYRAPLHF.

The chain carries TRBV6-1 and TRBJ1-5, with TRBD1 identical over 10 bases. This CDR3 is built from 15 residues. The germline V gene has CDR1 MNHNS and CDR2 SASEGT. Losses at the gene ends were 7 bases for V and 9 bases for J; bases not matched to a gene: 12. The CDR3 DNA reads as TGTGCCAGCAACGAAGGGGACAGGGGAAATTTGCCCCAGCATTTT. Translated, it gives CASNEGDRGNLPQHF.

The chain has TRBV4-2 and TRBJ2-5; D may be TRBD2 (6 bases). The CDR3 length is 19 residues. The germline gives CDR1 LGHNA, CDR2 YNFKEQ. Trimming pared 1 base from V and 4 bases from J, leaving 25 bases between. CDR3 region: CASSQASNPGLGSRETQYF. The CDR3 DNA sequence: TGTGCCAGCAGCCAAGCAAGCAACCCGGGACTTGGCAGCCGAGAGACCCAGTACTTC.

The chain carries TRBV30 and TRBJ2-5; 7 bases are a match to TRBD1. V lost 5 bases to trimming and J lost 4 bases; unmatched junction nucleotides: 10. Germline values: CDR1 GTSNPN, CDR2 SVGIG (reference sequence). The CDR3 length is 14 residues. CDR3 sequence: CAWATGIGRETQYF. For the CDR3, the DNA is TGTGCCTGGGCGACAGGGATTGGTAGAGAGACCCAGTACTTC.